These 17 T cell receptor beta chains share one sample of origin, sequenced in a study of Ad26.COV2.S vaccination and SARS-CoV-2 variants. Treatment meaning: 15 to 20 received Ad26.COV2.S at low or high dose, single or two shots; roughly five received placebo; per-sample allocation not given. Sampling happened 63 days after the first vaccine or placebo injection. TCRdb's table, derived via immunoSEQ multiplex PCR, lists solely in-frame clones and lacks some. The top ten clones hold approximately 12% of a sample with 240,000 or so clones, 85% to 90% of them seen once. The material was peripheral blood, obtained in a trial of Ad26.COV2.S vaccine versus placebo. All receptors derive from a person between 18 and 59 years old who received the Ad26.COV2.S COVID-19 vaccine or a placebo.

This sequence joins TRBV18 and TRBJ2-5; D is unclear. This CDR3 comprises 15 residues. The V and J ends lost 1 base and 2 bases respectively, with 11 bases between them. Germline V gene data show CDR1 as KGHSH and CDR2 as LQKENI. For the CDR3, the DNA is TGTGCCAGCTCACCACTCGTTAGTACACAAGAGACCCAGTACTTC. Translating gives CASSPLVSTQETQYF.

The rearrangement links TRBV5-6 to TRBJ2-7, with 9 bases aligning to TRBD1. The germline V gene has CDR1 SGHDT and CDR2 YYEEEE. V was clipped by 2 bases and J by 5 bases; unmatched bases: 5. There are 14 residues in the CDR3. The CDR3 DNA is TGTGCCAGCAGCTTACAGGGGGCCGGCCACGAGCAGTACTTC. Translation: CASSLQGAGHEQYF.

The genes are TRBV9 and TRBJ2-5; TRBD2 aligns across 11 bases. The CDR3 covers 15 residues. Germline V gene data show CDR1 as SGDLS and CDR2 as YYNGEE. Unmatched junction bases numbered 5, after V lost 3 bases and J lost 4 bases. The CDR3: CASSAGGLAGETQYF. The DNA for the CDR3 is TGTGCCAGCAGCGCCGGCGGACTAGCGGGAGAGACCCAGTACTTC.

The chain links TRBV19 to TRBJ1-5; D is ambiguous. From germline, CDR1 is LNHDA and CDR2 SQIVND (reference sequence). CDR3 size: 15 residues. V was cut by 3 bases and J by 0 bases, with 9 bases left in between. In nucleotides, the CDR3 is TGTGCCAGTAGTATGCTCGAGAATAGCAATCAGCCCCAGCATTTT. It is translated as CASSMLENSNQPQHF.

The gene calls are TRBV7-9 and TRBJ2-1; D unresolved. Trimming cost V 0 bases and J 0 bases, with 3 bases left between them. In germline, CDR1 is SEHNR, CDR2 FQNEAQ (reference sequence). The CDR3 runs 14 residues. The CDR3, as DNA: TGTGCCAGCAGCTTAGCGGACTCCTACAATGAGCAGTTCTTC. Its protein product is CASSLADSYNEQFF.

The chain uses TRBV7-9 and TRBJ2-7, with 9 positions matching TRBD1. The junction had 6 bases not matched to a gene; V was cut back by 4 bases and J by 5 bases. The germline V gene encodes CDR1 SEHNR and CDR2 FQNEAQ (reference sequence). The CDR3 is 14 amino acids. CDR3 in DNA: TGTGCCAGCAGCTCCCCGGGACAGGGTAACGAGCAGTACTTC. Residues: CASSSPGQGNEQYF.

The chain combines TRBV27 with TRBJ1-5; no firm D call. CDR1 is MNHEY and CDR2 is SMNVEV in the germline V gene (reference sequence). There are 14 residues in the CDR3. The V and J ends lost 4 bases and 5 bases respectively, with 12 bases between them. The CDR3 sequence is CASSSDQAYQPQHF. CDR3 DNA: TGTGCCAGCAGTTCGGACCAAGCTTATCAGCCCCAGCATTTT.

This sequence joins TRBV10-2 and TRBJ1-1; 8 bases map to TRBD1. The CDR3 totals 15 residues. CDR1 WSHSY and CDR2 SAAADI come from the germline V gene. V gave up 2 bases and J gave up 5 bases; unmatched junction bases: 7. The CDR3 sequence is CASSEGQGARTEAFF. The CDR3 region has the DNA TGCGCCAGCAGTGAGGGCCAGGGGGCTCGGACTGAAGCTTTCTTT.

The chain recombines TRBV7-2 with TRBJ2-4; TRBD1 might be the D (5 bases). The CDR3 has 15 residues. CDR1 and CDR2 from the germline V gene are SGHTA and FQGNSA. Between the trimmed V and J ends, which lost 1 base and 0 bases, there was a span of 7 bases. CDR3 in amino acids: CASSLGGLAKNIQYF. The CDR3 nucleotides read TGTGCCAGCAGCTTAGGGGGCCTAGCCAAAAACATTCAGTACTTC.

This sequence joins TRBV4-1 and TRBJ1-5; D is unclear. Germline-derived CDR1 and CDR2 are MGHRA and YSYEKL. V gave up 1 base and J gave up 3 bases, with 16 bases separating them. The CDR3 is 17 residues long. The chain's CDR3 is CASSQVPRAAFNQPQHF. As DNA, the CDR3 is TGCGCCAGCAGCCAAGTACCGCGGGCGGCCTTCAATCAGCCCCAGCATTTT.

This clone was detected only once. The rearrangement joins TRBV6-6 to TRBJ2-7; 9 bases agree with TRBD1. Germline CDR1 MNHNY, CDR2 SVGAGI (reference sequence). The V gene end was trimmed by 6 bases and the J gene end by 1 base; junction bases not matched to a gene: 7. The CDR3 has 15 residues. CDR3 bases: TGTGCCAGCAGGCCTGGGACAGGGTCGTCCTACGAGCAGTACTTC. The encoded protein is CASRPGTGSSYEQYF.

The chain has TRBV7-8 and TRBJ2-1; 12 nucleotides line up with TRBD2. Germline trimming cut 2 bases from V and 13 bases from J; bases unmatched to any gene: 9. CDR3 length equals 15 residues. Per the germline V gene, CDR1 is SGHVS and CDR2 is FQNEAQ. CDR3 amino acids: CASSLFPLAGGPQFF. The CDR3 DNA reads as TGTGCCAGCAGCTTATTCCCCCTAGCGGGGGGGCCCCAGTTCTTC.

The genes are TRBV24-1 and TRBJ2-1; weak D call: TRBD1 (6 bases). The ends were cut back, 3 bases at V and 0 bases at J, with 17 bases in the middle. The CDR3 consists of 18 residues. Germline V CDR1 and CDR2: KGHDR, SFDVKD. The CDR3 loop reads CATSDPTSTGGSYNEQFF. The CDR3 DNA reads as TGTGCCACCAGTGATCCTACCTCGACAGGTGGCTCCTACAATGAGCAGTTCTTC.

V is TRBV19 and J is TRBJ2-3; the D is unclear. Germline V gene lookup returns CDR1 LNHDA and CDR2 SQIVND (reference sequence). There are 17 residues in the CDR3. Trimming shortened V by 3 bases and J by 0 bases, and 16 bases separated the two germline ends. The CDR3 region has the DNA TGTGCCAGTAGTATTCTTCAATACGGAGAAAGCACAGATACGCAGTATTTT. This codes for CASSILQYGESTDTQYF.

This chain joins TRBV7-3 and TRBJ2-2; either TRBD1 or TRBD2 may fit D (6 bases each). V was shortened by 5 bases and J by 1 base, with 11 bases between the two germline ends. Looked up from germline, CDR1 is SGHTA and CDR2 is FQGTGA. The CDR3 consists of 15 residues. CDR3 nucleotides: TGTGCCAGCAGCCCACAGGGAGGGAACACCGGGGAGCTGTTTTTT. It codes for CASSPQGGNTGELFF.

The chain combines TRBV4-2 with TRBJ2-7; 10 nucleotides agree with TRBD2. There are 17 residues in the CDR3. Germline V gene data show CDR1 as LGHNA and CDR2 as YNFKEQ. V shed 0 bases, J shed 0 bases, and the junction held 5 bases outside the gene matches. CDR3 sequence (DNA): TGTGCCAGCAGCCAAGAACTCCCTAGCGGGAGCTCCTACGAGCAGTACTTC. As protein: CASSQELPSGSSYEQYF.

This sequence joins TRBV6-5 and TRBJ1-1, with D possibly being TRBD1 (5 bases). This CDR3 spans 12 amino acids. Trimming cost V 5 bases and J 11 bases, with 15 bases left between them. The germline V gene encodes CDR1 MNHEY and CDR2 SVGAGI. In DNA, the CDR3 is TGTGCCAGCAGTCTATCCGGGACGGGGGCTTTCTTT. It encodes CASSLSGTGAFF.